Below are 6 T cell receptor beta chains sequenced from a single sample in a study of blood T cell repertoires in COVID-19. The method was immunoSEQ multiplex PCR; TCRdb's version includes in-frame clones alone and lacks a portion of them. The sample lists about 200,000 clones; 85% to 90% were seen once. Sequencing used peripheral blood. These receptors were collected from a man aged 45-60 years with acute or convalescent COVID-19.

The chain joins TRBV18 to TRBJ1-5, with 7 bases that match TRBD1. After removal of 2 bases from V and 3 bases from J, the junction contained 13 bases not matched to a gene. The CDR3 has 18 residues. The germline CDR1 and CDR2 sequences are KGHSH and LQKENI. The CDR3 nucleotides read TGTGCCAGCTCACCAAAAAGGGGGCAGGGAGAATACAATCAGCCCCAGCATTTT. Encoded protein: CASSPKRGQGEYNQPQHF.

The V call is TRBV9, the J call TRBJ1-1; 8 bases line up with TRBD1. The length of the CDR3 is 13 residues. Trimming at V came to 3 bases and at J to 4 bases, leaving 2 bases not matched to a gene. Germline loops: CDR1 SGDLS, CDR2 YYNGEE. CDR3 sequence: CASSAGTGTEAFF. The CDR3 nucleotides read TGTGCCAGCAGCGCCGGGACAGGCACTGAAGCTTTCTTT.

The CDR3 DNA is TGTGCCAGCCGCCTAGGACAGGGGGCAGCAAACATTCAGTACTTC. This sequence encodes CASRLGQGAANIQYF. This sequence joins TRBV27 and TRBJ2-4; 11 nucleotides line up with TRBD1. V shed 8 bases, J shed 6 bases, and the junction held 9 bases outside the gene matches. The length of the CDR3 is 15 residues. CDR1 is MNHEY and CDR2 is SMNVEV in the germline V gene (reference sequence).

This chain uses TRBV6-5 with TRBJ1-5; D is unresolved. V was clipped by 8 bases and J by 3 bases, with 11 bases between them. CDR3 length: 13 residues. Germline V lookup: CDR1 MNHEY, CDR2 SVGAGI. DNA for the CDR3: TGTGCCAGCGTGGAACAGAACAATCAGCCCCAGCATTTT. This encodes CASVEQNNQPQHF.

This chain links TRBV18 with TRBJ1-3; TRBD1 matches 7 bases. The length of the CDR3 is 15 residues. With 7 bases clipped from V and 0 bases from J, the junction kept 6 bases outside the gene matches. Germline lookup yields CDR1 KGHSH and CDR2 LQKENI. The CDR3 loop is CASWLGQPSGNTIYF. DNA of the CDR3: TGTGCCAGCTGGTTGGGACAGCCCTCTGGAAACACCATATATTTT.

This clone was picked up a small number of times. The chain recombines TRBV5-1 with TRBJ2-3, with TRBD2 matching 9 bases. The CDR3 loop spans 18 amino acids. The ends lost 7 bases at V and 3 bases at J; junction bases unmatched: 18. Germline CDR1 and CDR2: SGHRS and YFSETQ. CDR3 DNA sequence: TGCGCCAGCTCACCCCAGAAGCGGGGGGCCGCGGGGACAGATACGCAGTATTTT. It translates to CASSPQKRGAAGTDTQYF.